The rows below give T cell receptor beta chains drawn from one sample of a study of response to subunit inactivated influenza vaccine. TCRdb analysed the RT-PCR reads with MiXCR anew, one entry per CDR3 protein. Among approximately 490,000 distinct CDR3 sequences listed, 7.2% were seen once. Here the sequenced sample was PBMCs from blood, taken around 2 years after vaccination. All receptors come from a man between 50 and 75 years old who received an inactivated influenza vaccine. Both conserved end residues are part of each CDR3. D genes are given only for firm matches. Rows give clone size only sometimes, using once, few, many, or a class for an expanded clone.

J | D | V | size | DNA | CDR3
TRBJ2-5 | TRBD1 | TRBV7-9 | few | TGTGCCAGCAGCTTGGGTTCTGGACAGGGATTGGAGACCCAGTACTTC | CASSLGSGQGLETQYF
TRBJ2-1 | TRBD2 | TRBV29-1 | - | TGCAGCGGTAAGACTAGCGGGAGTCACAATGAGCAGTTCTTC | CSGKTSGSHNEQFF
TRBJ1-1 | - | TRBV20-1 | few | TGCAGTGCCCGGGCCGGTTGGGACACTGAAGCTTTCTTT | CSARAGWDTEAFF
TRBJ2-1 | - | TRBV4-3 | - | TGCGCCAGCAGCCAAACTAGACCGGACAATGAGCAGTTCTTC | CASSQTRPDNEQFF
TRBJ2-2 | - | TRBV3-1 | many | TGTGCCAGCAGCCGCCGATCCGGGGAGCTGTTTTTT | CASSRRSGELFF
TRBJ1-1 | TRBD1 | TRBV10-3 | - | TGTGCCATCAACGACTACAGGGGCACTGAAGCTTTCTTT | CAINDYRGTEAFF
TRBJ2-5 | - | TRBV20-1 | many | TGCAGTGTTGATCAAGAGACCCAGTACTTC | CSVDQETQYF
TRBJ2-5 | - | TRBV3-1 | - | TGTGCCAGCAGCCAGGGGACCGCCCAAGAGACCCAGCACTTC | CASSQGTAQETQHF
TRBJ2-5 | TRBD1 | TRBV4-1 | - | TGCGCCAGCAGCCAAGATGACAGGGGAAGATTGTGGACCCAGTACTTC | CASSQDDRGRLWTQYF
TRBJ2-7 | - | TRBV11-2 | - | TGTGCCAGCAGCCGTCCGGGCCCGAGCGCCGAGCAGTACTTC | CASSRPGPSAEQYF
TRBJ2-4 | TRBD2 | TRBV5-1 | - | TGCGCCAGCAGCAAAACTAGCGGAACGGCCAAAAACATTCAGTACTTC | CASSKTSGTAKNIQYF
TRBJ1-4 | - | TRBV20-1 | - | TGCAGTGCTCCGCGGACGGGCCAAAATGAAAAACTGTTTTTT | CSAPRTGQNEKLFF
TRBJ2-3 | - | TRBV5-6 | few | TGTGCCAGCAGCCCCGGGCTGGGGTGCACAGATACGCAGTATTTT | CASSPGLGCTDTQYF
TRBJ2-4 | - | TRBV20-1 | few | TGCAGTCCGTTGAGTTCCACTCTAGCCAAAAACATTCAGTACTTC | CSPLSSTLAKNIQYF
TRBJ1-3 | - | TRBV7-2 | few | TGTGCCAGCAGCTTAGACCCTGGAAACACCATATATTTT | CASSLDPGNTIYF
TRBJ2-5 | TRBD2 | TRBV4-1 | many | TGCGCCAGCAGCCAAGTGAGCACTAGCGGGGGAACCCAGTACTTC | CASSQVSTSGGTQYF
TRBJ2-1 | - | TRBV21-1 | many | TGTGCCAGCAGGATGGGGGGAGAGTCCTACAATGAGCAGTTCTTC | CASRMGGESYNEQFF
TRBJ2-1 | TRBD2 | TRBV5-4 | few | TGTGCCAGCAGAGGTACCGGGACTAGACGGTACAATGAGCAGTTCTTC | CASRGTGTRRYNEQFF
TRBJ1-6 | - | TRBV20-1 | many | TGCAGTGCTAGAGCTGGGGGAGACGGATCACCCCTCCACTTT | CSARAGGDGSPLHF
TRBJ2-5 | TRBD2 | TRBV12-3/TRBV12-4 | many | TGTGCCAGCAGCAAGGGGACTAGCGGCCAGAAGACCCAGTACTTC | CASSKGTSGQKTQYF
TRBJ1-6 | - | TRBV5-1 | many | TGTGCCAGCAGCTTAACGGGAGGCAATTCACCCCTCCACTTT | CASSLTGGNSPLHF
TRBJ2-7 | - | TRBV7-9 | many | TGTGCCAGCAGCGACAGGTTCACCTCCTACGAGCAGTACTTC | CASSDRFTSYEQYF
TRBJ2-7 | - | TRBV4-3 | few | TGCGCCAGCAGAATACTTTTTCGGGACGGATCCTACGAGCAGTACTTC | CASRILFRDGSYEQYF